This TCR beta chain was captured in a study of technical replicates of blood from several donors. Data came from immunoSEQ multiplex PCR; TCRdb stores just in-frame clones and leaves some out. The sample has about 75,000 clones, 91% seen once. Per germline, CDR1 WNHNN and CDR2 SYGVQD (reference sequence). The CDR3 runs 14 residues. Trimming took off 6 bases at V and 4 bases at J, with 15 bases between the two ends. The receptor was derived from a human donor in good health. Some clones in this sample may be carry-over from other donors' samples. Specimen: T cells isolated from PBMCs. The chain has TRBV10-1 and TRBJ1-1; tentative D call: TRBD1 (6 bases). The CDR3 loop reads CASSSGTTFTEAFF. Written as DNA, the CDR3 is TGCGCCAGCAGCTCCGGGACAACTTTCACTGAAGCTTTCTTT.